The 28 T cell receptor beta chains below come from one sample, sequenced in a study of blood T cell repertoires in COVID-19. The table came from immunoSEQ multiplex PCR; TCRdb's copy has only in-frame clones and leaves some out. The table includes around 330,000 clones, 75% to 90% detected once. Sequenced material: PBMCs or T cells enriched from blood (not recorded which). The receptor set was obtained from a woman younger than 45 who had been exposed to COVID-19.

The rearrangement joins TRBV29-1 to TRBJ1-4, with 9 bases aligning to TRBD1. Trimming cost V 5 bases and J 1 base; bases outside gene matches: 8. This CDR3 spans 16 amino acids. Germline values: CDR1 SQVTM, CDR2 ANQGSEA. CDR3 sequence reads: CSVRMDRGGTNEKLFF. CDR3 bases: TGCAGCGTTAGAATGGACAGGGGAGGAACTAATGAAAAACTGTTTTTT.

This clone appeared a few times. This chain connects TRBV5-1 to TRBJ1-2, with D tentatively TRBD1 (5 bases). Per the germline V gene, CDR1 is SGHRS and CDR2 is YFSETQ. V lost 3 bases and J lost 6, with 15 bases in between. The CDR3 consists of 14 residues. CDR3 protein: CASSWATGADGYTF. CDR3 DNA sequence: TGCGCCAGCAGCTGGGCAACAGGTGCGGATGGCTACACCTTC.

The CDR3 loop reads CASSRQNTEAFF. CDR3 nucleotides: TGTGCCAGCAGCCGACAGAACACTGAAGCTTTCTTT. The chain is built from TRBV3-1 (or the pseudogene TRBV3-2) and TRBJ1-1; D unclear. The V and J ends lost 4 bases and 1 base respectively, with 4 bases between them. From germline, CDR1 is LGHDT and CDR2 YNNKEL (reference sequence). The CDR3 contains 12 residues.

The J gene is TRBJ1-5, the V gene TRBV7-3, with unresolved D. V lost 3 bases to trimming and J lost 4 bases, with 7 bases between them. The CDR3 is 13 residues long. Per the germline V gene, CDR1 is SGHTA and CDR2 is FQGTGA. As DNA, the CDR3 is TGTGCCAGCAGCTTCGACGGGAATCAGCCCCAGCATTTT. It codes for CASSFDGNQPQHF.

Regarding this clone: Additional DNA sequences in this sample encode the identical CDR3. V and J are TRBV3-1 (or the pseudogene TRBV3-2) and TRBJ2-1; 9 bases match TRBD2. Germline CDR1 is LGHDT and CDR2 is YNNKEL (reference sequence). V shed 0 bases and J 4 bases; nucleotides not matched to a gene: 1. The length of the CDR3 is 15 residues. In DNA form, the CDR3 reads TGTGCCAGCAGCCAAGAGACTAGCGGATACAATGAGCAGTTCTTC. Its translation: CASSQETSGYNEQFF.

V gene TRBV6-6 combines with J gene TRBJ1-5; TRBD1 might be the D (5 bases). This CDR3 has 16 amino acids. CDR1 MNHNY and CDR2 SVGAGI come from the germline V gene (reference sequence). V was shortened by 0 bases and J by 6 bases, with 15 bases between the two germline ends. In nucleotides, the CDR3 is TGTGCCAGCAGTTACTCGATGCAAGGGGCTGGTCAGCCCCAGCATTTT. It is translated as CASSYSMQGAGQPQHF.

This clone was detected a few times. This chain uses TRBV9 with TRBJ1-2, with TRBD1 as a possible D gene (6 bases). The germline V gene has CDR1 SGDLS and CDR2 YYNGEE. V lost 0 bases and J 4 bases, leaving 16 bases between the germline ends. This CDR3 comprises 16 residues. CDR3 protein: CASSVASGGPPYGYTF. CDR3 nucleotide sequence: TGTGCCAGCAGCGTAGCTAGTGGGGGCCCCCCCTATGGCTACACCTTC.

A few counts support this clone. The chain joins TRBV10-1 to TRBJ2-3; D might be TRBD2 (5 bases). CDR3 length: 16 amino acids. The V end was cut by 2 bases, the J end by 1 base, with 13 bases between. Looked up from germline, CDR1 is WNHNN and CDR2 is SYGVQD (reference sequence). DNA for the CDR3: TGCGCCAGCAGTGAGGTCGTCGGGGTTGGCACAGATACGCAGTATTTT. This encodes CASSEVVGVGTDTQYF.

The gene calls are TRBV30 and TRBJ1-5; 7 bases line up with TRBD1. The length of the CDR3 is 14 residues. Germline trimming cut 4 bases from V and 4 bases from J; bases unmatched to any gene: 7. Germline V CDR1 and CDR2: GTSNPN, SVGIG (reference sequence). The CDR3 region is CAWNRDRANQPQHF. CDR3 sequence (DNA): TGTGCCTGGAACCGGGACAGAGCTAATCAGCCCCAGCATTTT. The variable domain in full, completed from reference TRBV30 and TRBJ1-5, reads SQTIHQWPATLVQPVGSPLSLECTVEGTSNPNLYWYRQAAGRGLQLLFYSVGIGQISSEVPQNLSASRPQDRQFILSSKKLLLSDSGFYLCAWNRDRANQPQHFGDGTRLSIL.

The chain couples TRBV6-2 or TRBV6-3 to TRBJ1-5, with TRBD1 identical over 8 bases. Losses at the gene ends were 7 bases for V and 6 bases for J; bases not matched to a gene: 5. CDR3 length: 13 residues. Per the germline V gene, CDR1 is MNHEY and CDR2 is SVGEGT. For the CDR3, the DNA is TGTGCCAGCACCCCAGGGGGCGGTCAGCCCCAGCATTTT. It encodes CASTPGGGQPQHF.

The V and J genes are TRBV27 and TRBJ1-1; 8 bases fit TRBD1. Germline V CDR1 and CDR2: MNHEY, SMNVEV (reference sequence). V was pared by 2 bases and J by 4 bases, with 6 bases of the junction left unmatched. CDR3 length: 15 residues. The CDR3 DNA reads TGTGCCAGCAGTTTAAACTTGCAGGGGGCCACTGAAGCTTTCTTT. Its translation is CASSLNLQGATEAFF.

This chain links TRBV7-8 with TRBJ2-5; 8 positions match TRBD2. The CDR3 spans 15 residues. CDR1 is SGHVS, CDR2 FQNEAQ, per germline. V lost 5 bases and J lost 3; bases outside the gene matches: 8. As DNA, the CDR3 is TGTGCCAGCAGCGCGCAAGCGGGAGTGGAAGAGACCCAGTACTTC. Its protein product is CASSAQAGVEETQYF.

The rearrangement joins TRBV2 to TRBJ2-5; D may be TRBD2 (6 bases). Germline loops: CDR1 SNHLY, CDR2 FYNNEI. The germline V and J ends were trimmed by 6 bases and 2 bases, with 13 bases remaining between them. The CDR3 contains 14 residues. CDR3 coding DNA: TGTGCCAGCAGCCGACTAGGATCACAAGAGACCCAGTACTTC. Residues: CASSRLGSQETQYF.

This rearrangement joins TRBV4-2 to TRBJ1-5; tentative D call: TRBD1 (5 bases). The CDR3 runs 16 residues. V was shortened by 0 bases and J by 3 bases, with 12 bases between the two germline ends. The V gene's germline CDR1 is LGHNA and CDR2 YNFKEQ. This CDR3 is CASSQETAGLNQPQHF. CDR3 nucleotides: TGTGCCAGCAGCCAAGAAACGGCGGGGCTCAATCAGCCCCAGCATTTT.

The rearrangement links TRBV5-1 to TRBJ2-7, with a weak D call TRBD2 (6 bases). Trimming shortened V by 0 bases and J by 0 bases, and 10 bases separated the two germline ends. The length of the CDR3 is 15 residues. Germline assignment: CDR1 SGHRS and CDR2 YFSETQ. The CDR3, as DNA: TGCGCCAGCAGCTTGGGCGGGGCCCTCTCCTACGAGCAGTACTTC. Translating gives CASSLGGALSYEQYF.

A single count supports this clone. V is TRBV7-9 and J is TRBJ2-1; maybe TRBD1 (6 bases). CDR1 and CDR2 (germline): SEHNR, FQNEAQ (reference sequence). The CDR3 contains 16 residues. The ends were cut back, 0 bases at V and 7 bases at J, with 16 bases in the middle. The CDR3 region is CASSLAGAGPGNEQFF. In DNA form, the CDR3 reads TGTGCCAGCAGCTTAGCGGGGGCAGGCCCAGGGAATGAGCAGTTCTTC.

The chain combines TRBV7-2 with TRBJ2-3; 8 nucleotides line up with TRBD2. The germline CDR1 and CDR2 sequences are SGHTA and FQGNSA. V was pared by 8 bases and J by 5 bases, with 9 bases of the junction left unmatched. The CDR3 length is 14 residues. The CDR3 DNA is TGTGCCAGCCGCCCAGCGGGGGTGGGAGATACGCAGTATTTT. Translated, it gives CASRPAGVGDTQYF.

The J gene is TRBJ1-5, the V gene TRBV27; TRBD1 is a possible D gene (6 bases). CDR1 and CDR2 from the germline V gene are MNHEY and SMNVEV (reference sequence). V shed 6 bases and J shed 7 bases, with 19 bases lying between them. The CDR3 loop spans 15 amino acids. CDR3 nucleotides: TGTGCCAGCAGGGGGGCAGGGCAGGTAAGGCAGCCCCAGCATTTT. This codes for CASRGAGQVRQPQHF.

This chain joins TRBV28 and TRBJ1-2; D may be TRBD1 (6 bases). The CDR3 extends over 14 amino acids. Germline V gene sequence: CDR1 MDHEN, CDR2 SYDVKM. The V and J ends lost 3 bases and 4 bases respectively, with 12 bases between them. The CDR3 protein is CASSLVQGPYGYTF. CDR3 DNA: TGTGCCAGCAGTTTGGTTCAGGGGCCCTATGGCTACACCTTC.

V usage is TRBV4-1 and J usage is TRBJ1-2; the D is unclear. This CDR3 spans 14 amino acids. Germline lookup yields CDR1 MGHRA and CDR2 YSYEKL. Trimming took off 0 bases at V and 2 bases at J, with 7 bases between the two ends. The CDR3 DNA sequence: TGCGCCAGCAGCCAAGATACAGCCAACTATGGCTACACCTTC. This sequence encodes CASSQDTANYGYTF.

V gene TRBV5-6 combines with J gene TRBJ2-2; weak D call: TRBD2 (6 bases). The CDR3 loop spans 14 amino acids. Looked up from germline, CDR1 is SGHDT and CDR2 is YYEEEE. V lost 3 bases and J lost 5, with 11 bases in between. The CDR3 loop reads CASSSGVQTGELFF. The CDR3 DNA is TGTGCCAGCAGCTCGGGGGTTCAGACCGGGGAGCTGTTTTTT.

The chain is built from TRBV30 and TRBJ1-1; D gene uncertain. Between the trimmed V and J ends, which lost 8 bases and 1 base, there was a span of 8 bases. There are 11 residues in the CDR3. Germline V CDR1 and CDR2: GTSNPN, SVGIG (reference sequence). CDR3 nucleotide sequence: TGTGCCCTCGACTCGAACACTGAAGCTTTCTTT. This sequence encodes CALDSNTEAFF.

The chain is built from TRBV9 and TRBJ2-7; D perhaps matches TRBD2 (5 bases). V was pared by 0 bases and J by 2 bases, with 12 bases between. Germline V gene data show CDR1 as SGDLS and CDR2 as YYNGEE. The CDR3 has 15 residues. The CDR3 sequence is CASSVEGGIAYEQYF. CDR3 in DNA: TGTGCCAGCAGCGTAGAAGGAGGTATCGCCTACGAGCAGTACTTC.

The rearrangement joins TRBV10-3 to TRBJ2-1; TRBD2 agrees at 11 bases. The CDR3 contains 15 residues. V lost 2 bases to trimming and J lost 5 bases; unmatched junction nucleotides: 2. CDR1 ENHRY and CDR2 SYGVKD come from the germline V gene. Written as DNA, the CDR3 is TGTGCCATCAGTGAGACTAGCGGGAGACACAATGAGCAGTTCTTC. This gives the protein CAISETSGRHNEQFF.

J is TRBJ2-3 and V is TRBV5-4; 8 nucleotides agree with TRBD2. V gave up 4 bases and J gave up 3 bases; unmatched junction bases: 10. Germline V lookup: CDR1 SGHNT, CDR2 YYREEE (reference sequence). The CDR3 has 16 amino acids. CDR3 sequence: CASSKVAGGLTDTQYF. CDR3 in DNA: TGTGCCAGCAGCAAGGTCGCGGGGGGCCTAACAGATACGCAGTATTTT. Together with reference TRBV5-4 and TRBJ2-3, the CDR3 gives the full variable domain: ETGVTQSPTHLIKTRGQQVTLRCSSQSGHNTVSWYQQALGQGPQFIFQYYREEENGRGNFPPRFSGLQFPNYSSELNVNALELDDSALYLCASSKVAGGLTDTQYFGPGTRLTVL.

The J gene is TRBJ2-5, the V gene TRBV6-2 or TRBV6-3, with 8 bases aligning to TRBD2. The CDR3 is 13 amino acids. Germline V gene data show CDR1 as MNHEY and CDR2 as SVGEGT. V lost 2 bases to trimming and J lost 4 bases; unmatched junction nucleotides: 0. The CDR3 nucleotides read TGTGCCAGCAGTTACCTAGCGGGAGAGACCCAGTACTTC. As protein: CASSYLAGETQYF.

Turning to this clone: Within the sample, other DNA sequences also encode this same CDR3. CDR3 protein: CASSLGQNYGYTF. CDR3 coding DNA: TGTGCCAGCAGCTTAGGCCAGAACTATGGCTACACCTTC. The gene calls are TRBV7-9 and TRBJ1-2, with D unclear. Trimming took 1 base from V and 2 from J, leaving 5 bases between them. The CDR3 loop spans 13 amino acids. Per germline, CDR1 SEHNR and CDR2 FQNEAQ (reference sequence).

This clone was recorded a few times. The gene calls are TRBV25-1 and TRBJ2-5; perhaps TRBD2 as D (6 bases). The CDR3 extends over 14 amino acids. V was trimmed by 6 bases and J by 4 bases, leaving 15 bases between them. Germline CDR1 is MGHDK and CDR2 is SYGVNS. The DNA of the CDR3 is TGTGCCAGCAGGACGGGACTGGCCCCAGAGACCCAGTACTTC. This gives the protein CASRTGLAPETQYF.